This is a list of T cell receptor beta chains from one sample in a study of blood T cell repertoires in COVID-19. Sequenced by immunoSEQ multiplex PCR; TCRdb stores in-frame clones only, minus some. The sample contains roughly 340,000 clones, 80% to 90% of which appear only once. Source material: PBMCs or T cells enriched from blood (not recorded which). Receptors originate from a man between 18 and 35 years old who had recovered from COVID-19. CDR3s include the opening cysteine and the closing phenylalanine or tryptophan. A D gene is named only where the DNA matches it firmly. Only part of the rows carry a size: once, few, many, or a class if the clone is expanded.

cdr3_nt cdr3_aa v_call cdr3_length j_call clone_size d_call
TGCGCCAGCAGCTCGACAGGGGGTCGAGAAAAACTGTTTTTT CASSSTGGREKLFF TRBV5-1 14 TRBJ1-4 - TRBD1
TGTGCCAGCAGCCCCTCGGGACAGGGTCACGAGCAGTACTTC CASSPSGQGHEQYF TRBV9 14 TRBJ2-7 - TRBD1
TGTGCCAGCAGCGAGTCGGGAAACACCATATATTTT CASSESGNTIYF TRBV12-3/TRBV12-4 12 TRBJ1-3 - -
TGTGCCAGCAGTTATCGGGGATATAACTATGGCTACACCTTC CASSYRGYNYGYTF TRBV6-2/TRBV6-3 14 TRBJ1-2 - -
TGTGCCAGCAGCTTTTTGAACAGGGAGTCCGGGGAGCTGTTTTTT CASSFLNRESGELFF TRBV7-9 15 TRBJ2-2 - -
TGCGCCAGCAGCCAGGGACTCCGGAGCCATGGCTACACCTTC CASSQGLRSHGYTF TRBV5-1 14 TRBJ1-2 - -
TGCGCCAGCAGCCCTGGGGACAGGGGTAGGTATTCACCCCTCCACTTT CASSPGDRGRYSPLHF TRBV5-1 16 TRBJ1-6 few TRBD1
TGTGCCAGCTCAACAAACCGCGGGCGGGAGGGGGCGCAGTTCTTC CASSTNRGREGAQFF TRBV18 15 TRBJ2-1 - TRBD2
TGTGCCAGCACCGGGACAGGGATAGACGAGCAGTACTTC CASTGTGIDEQYF TRBV18 13 TRBJ2-7 - TRBD1
TGTGCCAGCAGCATGGGACAGGGGGGTAACTATGGCTACACCTTC CASSMGQGGNYGYTF TRBV7-8 15 TRBJ1-2 - TRBD1
TGTGCCTGGATGGGACAGGGGGCCTGGATCTATGGCTACACCTTC CAWMGQGAWIYGYTF TRBV30 15 TRBJ1-2 - TRBD1
TGTGCCAGCAGCTTAGGACAGGGAAGAGCCAAAAACATTCAGTACTTC CASSLGQGRAKNIQYF TRBV7-3 16 TRBJ2-4 - TRBD1
TGTGCCAGCACCCTTGGGGGGGGTACGCAAGAGACCCAGTACTTC CASTLGGGTQETQYF TRBV6-5 15 TRBJ2-5 - TRBD2
TGTGCCAGCACCTCGAACACCGGGGAGCTGTTTTTT CASTSNTGELFF TRBV6-5 12 TRBJ2-2 - -
TGTGCCACCAGCAGAGATCGCGGCGACAGGTTGTTC CATSRDRGDRLF TRBV15 12 TRBJ1-2 - -
TGTGCCAGCAGTTACCTAAGTAATCAGCCCCAGCATTTT CASSYLSNQPQHF TRBV6-5 13 TRBJ1-5 - -
TGCGCCAGCAGCGGAAGGACAGGGGGTAGCAGCGAGCAGTACTTC CASSGRTGGSSEQYF TRBV5-1 15 TRBJ2-7 - TRBD1